This T cell receptor beta chain was found in a study of T cells in Graves' hyperthyroidism and ophthalmopathy. RNA transcripts yielded amplified TCR beta CDR3 regions. The HTBI primer set served for first-round RT-PCR of the TCR CDR3. MiXCR, run by TCRdb on the multiplex PCR reads, gives a single entry per CDR3 protein. The sample lists about 520,000 distinct CDR3 sequences; roughly a quarter were seen once. About this clonotype itself: Since a much larger clone is just one base distant, this may be a read error.

The sample was blood. This clonotype was obtained from a woman under 40 with Graves' ophthalmopathy.

Written as DNA, the CDR3 is TGTGCCTGGAGCCCTTTTTGGATAGCGAACACTGAAGCTTGCTTT. It translates to CAWSPFWIANTEACF. The chain is built from TRBV30 and TRBJ1-1; no reliable D call. CDR1 and CDR2 (germline): GTSNPN, SVGIG (reference sequence). The CDR3 is 15 amino acids.